A selection of T cell receptor beta chains follows, all from one sample in a study of T cell repertoires in cytomegalovirus infection. In TCRdb, the reads were re-called with MiXCR into one record per CDR3 protein. The sample lists 550,000 to 700,000 distinct CDR3 sequences, about 40% occurring once. Antigens for these TCRs are unknown. Sequencing was performed on cultured PBMCs, taken from culture after CMV antigen stimulation. These TCRs come from a human donor in good health (CMV status not recorded). Some clones in this sample may be carry-over from other donors' samples. CDR3s include the opening cysteine and the closing phenylalanine or tryptophan. A D gene is named only where the DNA matches it firmly. Expanded clones get a size class; other rows say once, few or many, or leave the size out.

D	size	J	V	DNA	CDR3
TRBD2	-	TRBJ2-3	TRBV20-1	TGCAGTGCTAGAGATGGGGGAGGGACTAGCGCACACACTAGCACAGATACGCAGTATTTT	CSARDGGGTSAHTSTDTQYF
TRBD2	few	TRBJ2-1	TRBV7-9	TGTGCCAGCAGCTTATTGGGTAGCGGGGGATACAATGAGCAGTTCTTC	CASSLLGSGGYNEQFF
-	-	TRBJ2-5	TRBV7-6	TGTGCCAGCAGCTTAACCGCCCAGCCTCAAGAGACCCAGTACTTC	CASSLTAQPQETQYF
TRBD1	-	TRBJ1-6	TRBV7-6	TGTGCCAGCAGCTTAAGGGACAGGGGTTATTCACCCCTCCACTTT	CASSLRDRGYSPLHF
-	-	TRBJ2-2	TRBV6-1	TGTGCCAGCAGTCCTCGACCGGGGAACACCGGGGAGCTGTTTTTT	CASSPRPGNTGELFF
-	-	TRBJ1-2	TRBV4-1	TGCGCCAGCAGCCAAGACGACCAGGCTGAGGCGCTCTATGGCTACACCTTC	CASSQDDQAEALYGYTF
-	few	TRBJ2-5	TRBV28	TGTGCCAGCAGGCCAGGGCCTCGGTCGCAAGAGACCCAGTACTTC	CASRPGPRSQETQYF
TRBD1	-	TRBJ1-2	TRBV11-2	TGTGCCAGCAGCAGCTCGACAGGGATTGGCTATGGCTACACCTTC	CASSSSTGIGYGYTF
-	-	TRBJ1-5	TRBV19	TGTGCCAGTAGTATAGATCTGGGCAGGGCAGGCCCCCAGCATTTT	CASSIDLGRAGPQHF
-	few	TRBJ2-2	TRBV6-6	TGTGCCAGCAGTGAGCGACGGAGGAACACCGGGGAGCTGTTTTTT	CASSERRRNTGELFF
TRBD2	-	TRBJ2-1	TRBV11-3	TGTGCCAGCAGCCCTGGACTAGCGGGAGAAAATGAGCAGTTCTTC	CASSPGLAGENEQFF
TRBD2	few	TRBJ2-5	TRBV20-1	TGCAGTGCTAGAGACCCCCTAGCGGGAGGCCAAGAGACCCAGTACTTC	CSARDPLAGGQETQYF
-	-	TRBJ2-7	TRBV7-2	TGTGCCAGCAGCTTATATAAGCGGGCCTCCTACGAGCAGTACTTC	CASSLYKRASYEQYF
TRBD2	few	TRBJ2-7	TRBV7-6	TGTGCCAGCAGCGCGACTAGCGGGGGGCCTTTCGGCGAGCAGTACTTC	CASSATSGGPFGEQYF
-	-	TRBJ1-4	TRBV19	TGTGCCAGTAGTCGGAGGGATGCAACTAATGAAAAACTGTTTTTT	CASSRRDATNEKLFF
TRBD1	few	TRBJ1-4	TRBV12-3/TRBV12-4	TGTGCCAGCACCCAGGGGGCTAATGAAAAACTGTTTTTT	CASTQGANEKLFF